A selection of T cell receptor beta chains follows, all from one sample in a study of T cell responses to AZD1222 COVID-19 vaccine. Clones were sequenced by immunoSEQ multiplex PCR, and TCRdb holds only the in-frame ones, with some missing. The table records roughly 100,000 clones, roughly nine tenths of them present only once. This specimen was peripheral blood, taken on day 0 of AZD1222 vaccination. Every receptor here comes from an adult in good health. Each CDR3 is given with its conserved first and last residue. A D gene is named only where the DNA matches it firmly. Not all rows give a size; the values are once, few, many and, for expanded clones, a class.

.	15	TRBD1	TRBV3-1/TRBV3-2	TRBJ1-6	CASSQVGQGDSPLHF	TGTGCCAGCAGCCAAGTCGGGCAGGGGGATTCACCCCTCCACTTT
.	14	TRBD1	TRBV6-2/TRBV6-3	TRBJ2-1	CASSPGGSYNEQFF	TGTGCCAGCAGTCCAGGGGGCTCCTACAATGAGCAGTTCTTC
.	17	.	TRBV7-6	TRBJ1-3	CASSGLGAWPSGNTIYF	TGTGCCAGCAGCGGGTTGGGGGCATGGCCCTCTGGAAACACCATATATTTT
.	15	.	TRBV6-2/TRBV6-3	TRBJ1-5	CASSRDIYSNQPQHF	TGTGCCAGCAGTCGGGACATTTATAGCAATCAGCCCCAGCATTTT
.	13	.	TRBV5-4	TRBJ2-3	CASSLQGTDTQYF	TGTGCCAGCAGCTTGCAGGGCACAGATACGCAGTATTTT
.	15	TRBD2	TRBV9	TRBJ2-5	CASSRGLAGEETQYF	TGTGCCAGCAGCCGCGGACTAGCGGGAGAAGAGACCCAGTACTTC
once	11	.	TRBV5-1	TRBJ1-1	CASTLGTEAFF	TGCGCCAGCACCCTGGGAACAGAAGCTTTCTTT
.	14	.	TRBV7-9	TRBJ2-5	CASSLRAMGETQYF	TGTGCCAGCAGCTTACGTGCAATGGGAGAGACCCAGTACTTC
.	13	.	TRBV12-3/TRBV12-4	TRBJ2-1	CASSTAEGGEQFF	TGTGCCAGCAGCACTGCCGAGGGGGGGGAGCAGTTCTTC
.	13	.	TRBV4-1	TRBJ1-2	CASSQVPGYGYTF	TGCGCCAGCAGCCAAGTTCCGGGTTATGGCTACACCTTC
few	16	.	TRBV2	TRBJ1-2	CASSIRGGDANYGYTF	TGTGCCAGCAGCATAAGGGGGGGCGATGCTAACTATGGCTACACCTTC